These 16 T cell receptor beta chains came from one sample sequenced in a study of glioma-infiltrating T cells. Amplification of TCR alpha and beta CDR3 regions from RNA used iRepertoire nested multiplex PCR. TCRdb fed the multiplex PCR reads into MiXCR, producing one record per CDR3 protein. Of about 3,000 distinct CDR3 sequences listed, roughly 33% are singletons. The sample taken for sequencing was glioma tissue, nonneoplastic brain tissue, or PBMCs (not recorded which). These receptors all stem from a human donor with low-grade glioma or glioblastoma, undergoing nonglioma brain surgery, or in good health (not recorded which).

In regard to this clonotype: Since the CDR3 does not end with the conserved phenylalanine or tryptophan, this likely comes from a read error. J is TRBJ1-3 and V is TRBV6-6; no clear D gene. The CDR3 extends over 12 amino acids. Germline-derived CDR1 and CDR2 are MNHNY and SVGAGI (reference sequence). CDR3 amino acids: CVSSGTGNTIYL. The CDR3, as DNA: TGTGTTAGCAGTGGGACTGGAAACACCATATATCTT.

This clonotype was detected many times. V is TRBV2 and J is TRBJ2-7, with D perhaps matching TRBD1 or TRBD2 (6 bases each). Per the germline V gene, CDR1 is SNHLY and CDR2 is FYNNEI. This CDR3 has 16 residues. V lost 7 bases and J 2 bases, leaving 21 bases between the germline ends. The CDR3 DNA follows: TGTGCCAGCATCGCGGGGTCGGCTGGGGGCACCTACGAGCAGTACTTC. It is translated as CASIAGSAGGTYEQYF.

As concerns this clonotype: A much larger clone is a single base away; this may be a read error. The gene calls are TRBV29-1 and TRBJ2-7; perhaps TRBD2 as D (6 bases). Trimming removed 4 bases at V and 1 base at J, with 14 bases between. Germline V gene sequence: CDR1 SQVTM, CDR2 ANQGSEA. CDR3 length equals 14 residues. Here the CDR3 reads CSVVGGLKSYEQYF. Here the CDR3 DNA reads TGCAGCGTTGTCGGGGGACTGAAATCCTACGAGCAGTACTTC.

This clonotype is medium-sized (0.01 to 0.1%). CDR3 amino acids: CASRKTGDSPSYGYTF. Here the CDR3 DNA reads TGCGCCAGCAGGAAAACGGGGGACAGCCCCTCCTATGGCTACACCTTC. The chain is built from TRBV4-1 and TRBJ1-2; 7 bases fit TRBD1. Germline V lookup: CDR1 MGHRA, CDR2 YSYEKL. CDR3 size: 16 residues. The V and J ends lost 6 bases and 4 bases, in that order; junction bases with no gene match: 14.

As for this clonotype: Sequence at one end of the junction differs from germline and may be a read error. The chain is built from TRBV12-3 or TRBV12-4 and TRBJ1-2; the match to TRBD1 covers 7 bases. CDR3 length equals 16 residues. The CDR3 sequence: CASSLDSGQYNYCYTF. Written as DNA, the CDR3 is TGTGCCAGCAGTTTAGACTCGGGACAGTACAACTATTGCTACACCTTC.

By share, this clonotype ranks as medium-sized (0.01 to 0.1%). The chain links TRBV5-1 to TRBJ1-4; tentatively, D is TRBD1 (5 bases). Trimming stripped 4 bases from V and 3 bases from J, with 13 bases between. This CDR3 comprises 15 residues. Germline V gives CDR1 SGHRS, CDR2 YFSETQ. The CDR3 coding sequence is TGCGCCAGCAGCGACGAGGGGAGTGCTAATGAAAAACTGTTTTTT. It specifies CASSDEGSANEKLFF. Full variable domain (missing parts from reference TRBV5-1 and TRBJ1-4): KAGVTQTPRYLIKTRGQQVTLSCSPISGHRSVSWYQQTPGQGLQFLFEYFSETQRNKGNFPGRFSGRQFSNSRSEMNVSTLELGDSALYLCASSDEGSANEKLFFGSGTQLSVL.

This clonotype was counted ten times or more. CDR3 sequence (DNA): TGTGCCAGCAGCCCCGGGACAGGGAGTTCGTCCTACGAGCAGTACTTC. Translated: CASSPGTGSSSYEQYF. This rearrangement joins TRBV12-3 or TRBV12-4 to TRBJ2-7; 9 bases map to TRBD1. The CDR3 covers 16 residues. The ends lost 6 bases at V and 1 base at J; junction bases unmatched: 10.

This clonotype was seen a few times. The chain carries TRBV4-3 and TRBJ2-7; 7 bases map to TRBD1. The CDR3 runs 16 residues. From germline, CDR1 is LGHNA and CDR2 YSLEER. With 0 bases clipped from V and 2 bases from J, the junction kept 7 bases outside the gene matches. As DNA, the CDR3 is TGCGCCAGCAGCCAAGATGTACAGGGGCGTACCTACGAGCAGTACTTC. Its translation is CASSQDVQGRTYEQYF.

This sequence joins TRBV2 and TRBJ2-7; D could derive from TRBD1 or TRBD2 (5 bases each). Trimming took off 8 bases at V and 0 bases at J, with 14 bases between the two ends. The CDR3 totals 14 residues. The germline V gene has CDR1 SNHLY and CDR2 FYNNEI. This CDR3 reads CASERDGRSYEQYF. In nucleotides, the CDR3 is TGTGCCAGCGAACGGGACGGACGCTCCTACGAGCAGTACTTC.

The rearrangement uses TRBV19 and TRBJ1-6, with 11 bases that match TRBD1. This CDR3 is 17 amino acids long. V lost 7 bases and J lost 4; bases outside the gene matches: 9. Germline values: CDR1 LNHDA, CDR2 SQIVND (reference sequence). The CDR3 loop is CASTGTGGSRYNSPLHF. CDR3 bases: TGTGCCAGTACTGGGACAGGGGGTTCGAGGTATAATTCACCCCTCCACTTT.

For this clonotype: A much larger clone sits a single nucleotide away, making a read error possible. The chain recombines TRBV29-1 with TRBJ2-3, with 8 bases aligning to TRBD2. V shed 4 bases and J 6 bases; nucleotides not matched to a gene: 6. Germline V lookup: CDR1 SQVTM, CDR2 ANQGSEA. This CDR3 region has 13 residues. CDR3 DNA sequence: TGCAGCGTTGGTCGGGGGGGCATTGATACGCAGTATTTT. Translating gives CSVGRGGIDTQYF.

By share of the sample, this clonotype is medium-sized. The rearrangement links TRBV20-1 to TRBJ1-2; 9 bases are a match to TRBD1. This CDR3 has 18 residues. The V gene end was trimmed by 4 bases and the J gene end by 1 base; junction bases not matched to a gene: 16. CDR1 is DFQATT and CDR2 is SNEGSKA in the germline V gene (reference sequence). CDR3 DNA sequence: TGCAGTGCTACTCGGGAGGGGGACAGGGACAACTTTAACTATGGCTACACCTTC. The encoded protein is CSATREGDRDNFNYGYTF.

This sequence joins TRBV20-1 and TRBJ2-3; no reliable D call. The CDR3 is 12 amino acids. CDR1 and CDR2 from the germline V gene are DFQATT and SNEGSKA (reference sequence). V lost 7 bases to trimming and J lost 5 bases, with 13 bases between them. CDR3 sequence (DNA): TGCAGTGTTCTAATTGGGGTAGATACGCAGTATTTT. Its translation is CSVLIGVDTQYF.

Comment on this clonotype: One end of the junction does not line up with germline, which may come from a read error. V gene TRBV6-1 combines with J gene TRBJ1-2; D is ambiguous. Looked up from germline, CDR1 is MNHNS and CDR2 is SASEGT. The CDR3 has 13 residues. CDR3 loop: CATSETSHSGYTF. CDR3 DNA: TGTGCCACCAGTGAGACATCACACTCTGGCTACACCTTC.

This clonotype is medium-sized (0.01 to 0.1%) in the sample. The V gene is TRBV29-1, the J gene TRBJ1-1; 7 bases are shared with TRBD1. The CDR3 runs to 14 residues. Trimming at V came to 4 bases and at J to 3 bases, leaving 8 bases not matched to a gene. Germline V gene data show CDR1 as SQVTM and CDR2 as ANQGSEA. The CDR3 region has the DNA TGCAGCGTTGCGACAGGGTATAAGGACACTGAAGCTTTCTTT. This gives the protein CSVATGYKDTEAFF.

The sample holds many counts of this clonotype. V gene TRBV10-3 combines with J gene TRBJ2-5; D not certain. The ends were cut back, 4 bases at V and 3 bases at J, with 12 bases in the middle. This CDR3 region has 14 residues. Per the germline V gene, CDR1 is ENHRY and CDR2 is SYGVKD. The CDR3 reads CAISVSGSKETQYF. The CDR3 DNA reads as TGTGCCATCAGTGTGAGTGGTTCGAAAGAGACCCAGTACTTC.